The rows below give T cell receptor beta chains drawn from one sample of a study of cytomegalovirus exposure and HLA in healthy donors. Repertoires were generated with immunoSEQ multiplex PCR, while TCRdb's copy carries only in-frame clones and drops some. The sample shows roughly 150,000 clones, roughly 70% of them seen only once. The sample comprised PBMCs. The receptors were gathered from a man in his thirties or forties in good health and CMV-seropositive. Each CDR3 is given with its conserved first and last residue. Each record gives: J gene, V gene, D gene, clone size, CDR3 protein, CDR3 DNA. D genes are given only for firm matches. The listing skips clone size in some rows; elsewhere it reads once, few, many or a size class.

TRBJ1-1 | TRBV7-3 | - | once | CASGGGDTEAFF | TGTGCCAGCGGGGGGGGAGACACTGAAGCTTTCTTT
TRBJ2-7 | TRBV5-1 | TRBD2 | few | CASSLGGSSYEQYF | TGCGCCAGCAGCTTGGGCGGGAGCTCCTACGAGCAGTACTTC
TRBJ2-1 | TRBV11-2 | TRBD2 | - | CASSLGGSSYNEQFF | TGTGCCAGCAGCTTAGGCGGGAGCTCCTACAATGAGCAGTTCTTC
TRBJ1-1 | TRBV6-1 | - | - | CASSQQMNTEAFF | TGTGCCAGCAGCCAACAGATGAACACTGAAGCTTTCTTT
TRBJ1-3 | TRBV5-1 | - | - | CASSPGQSGNTIYF | TGCGCCAGCAGCCCCGGACAGTCAGGAAACACCATATATTTT
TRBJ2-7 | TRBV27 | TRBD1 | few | CASTPAGGLYEQYF | TGTGCCAGCACCCCCGCAGGGGGATTGTACGAGCAGTACTTC
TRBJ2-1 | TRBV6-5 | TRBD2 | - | CASRARTSGSDEQFF | TGTGCCAGCAGGGCCCGGACTAGCGGGAGCGATGAGCAGTTCTTC
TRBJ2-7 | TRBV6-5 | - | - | CASSYSTDTYEQYF | TGTGCCAGCAGTTACTCGACAGATACCTACGAGCAGTACTTC
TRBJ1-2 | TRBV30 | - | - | CAWSPGPRGYGYTF | TGTGCCTGGAGTCCAGGTCCCCGGGGCTATGGCTACACCTTC
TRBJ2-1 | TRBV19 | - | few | CASRMRGLSYNEQFF | TGTGCCAGCCGAATGCGGGGGCTATCCTACAATGAGCAGTTCTTC
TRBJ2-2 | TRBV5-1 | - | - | CASSLFADANTGELFF | TGCGCCAGCAGCTTGTTCGCAGATGCGAACACCGGGGAGCTGTTTTTT
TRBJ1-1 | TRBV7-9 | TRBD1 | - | CASSPQDGTARNTEAFF | TGTGCCAGCAGCCCACAGGATGGGACAGCGAGAAACACTGAAGCTTTCTTT
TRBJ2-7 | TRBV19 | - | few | CASSIRTVDEQYF | TGTGCCAGTAGTATCCGGACAGTCGACGAGCAGTACTTC
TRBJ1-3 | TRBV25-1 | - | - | CASSEIPGAFSGNTIYF | TGTGCCAGCAGTGAAATCCCAGGGGCGTTCTCTGGAAACACCATATATTTT
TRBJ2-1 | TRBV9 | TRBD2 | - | CASSVAGLAGFPYNEQFF | TGTGCCAGCAGCGTAGCGGGACTAGCGGGCTTTCCCTACAATGAGCAGTTCTTC
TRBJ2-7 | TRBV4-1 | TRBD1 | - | CASSQARTGGYEQYF | TGCGCCAGCAGCCAAGCAAGGACAGGGGGTTACGAGCAGTACTTC
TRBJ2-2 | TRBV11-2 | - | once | CASSLRGGIGELFF | TGTGCCAGCAGCCTGCGGGGTGGTATCGGGGAGCTGTTTTTT
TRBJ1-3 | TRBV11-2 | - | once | CASTLPPGNTIYF | TGTGCCAGCACCCTCCCTCCCGGAAACACCATATATTTT
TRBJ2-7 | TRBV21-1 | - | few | CASSIFQGGEQYF | TGTGCCAGCAGCATATTTCAGGGTGGCGAGCAGTACTTC
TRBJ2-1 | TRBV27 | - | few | CASSFPGREVYNEQFF | TGTGCCAGCAGTTTCCCCGGCAGGGAGGTATACAATGAGCAGTTCTTC
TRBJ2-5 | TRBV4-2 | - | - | CASSQVERETQYF | TGTGCCAGCAGCCAAGTCGAGAGGGAGACCCAGTACTTC
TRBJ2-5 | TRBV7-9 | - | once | CASRGSALNRETQYF | TGTGCCAGCCGAGGTAGCGCTCTTAACCGTGAGACCCAGTACTTC
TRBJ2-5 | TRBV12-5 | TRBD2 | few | CASGLGLTGGETQYF | TGTGCTAGTGGTTTGGGACTTACGGGGGGAGAGACCCAGTACTTC
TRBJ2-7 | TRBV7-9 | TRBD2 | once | CASSLTSGNYEQYF | TGTGCCAGCAGCTTGACTAGCGGAAACTACGAGCAGTACTTC
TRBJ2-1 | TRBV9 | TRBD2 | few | CASSDGAGGIAWNEQFF | TGTGCCAGCAGCGACGGGGCGGGGGGGATTGCCTGGAATGAGCAGTTCTTC
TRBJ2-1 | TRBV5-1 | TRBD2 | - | CASSSASGSNEQFF | TGCGCCAGCAGCTCGGCTAGCGGGAGTAATGAGCAGTTCTTC
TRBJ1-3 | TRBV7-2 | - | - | CASRAGLSGNTIYF | TGTGCCAGCAGGGCGGGACTCTCTGGAAACACCATATATTTT
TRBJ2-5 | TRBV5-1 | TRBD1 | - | CASSSRTGRETQYF | TGCGCCAGCAGCTCGCGGACAGGGCGAGAGACCCAGTACTTC
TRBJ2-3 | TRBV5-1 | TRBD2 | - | CASRDGLAGFTDTQYF | TGCGCCAGCAGGGATGGACTAGCGGGATTCACAGATACGCAGTATTTT
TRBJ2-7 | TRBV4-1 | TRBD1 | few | CASSPPGTGLYEQYF | TGCGCCAGCAGCCCCCCCGGGACAGGCCTTTACGAGCAGTACTTC
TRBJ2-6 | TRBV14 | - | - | CASSQDSYWASGANVLTF | TGTGCCAGCAGCCAAGATTCCTATTGGGCTTCTGGGGCCAACGTCCTGACTTTC
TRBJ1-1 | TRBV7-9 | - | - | CASSLSQGNTEAFF | TGTGCCAGCAGCTTATCACAGGGGAACACTGAAGCTTTCTTT
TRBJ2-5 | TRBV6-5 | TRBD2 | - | CASSYSGTSSETQYF | TGTGCCAGCAGTTACTCGGGGACTAGCTCAGAGACCCAGTACTTC